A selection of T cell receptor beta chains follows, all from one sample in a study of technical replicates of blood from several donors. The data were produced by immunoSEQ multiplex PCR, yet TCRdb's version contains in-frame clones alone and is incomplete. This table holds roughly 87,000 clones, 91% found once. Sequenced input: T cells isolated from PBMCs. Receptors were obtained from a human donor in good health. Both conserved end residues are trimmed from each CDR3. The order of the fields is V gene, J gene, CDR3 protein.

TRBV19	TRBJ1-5	ASTSDRGSNQPQH
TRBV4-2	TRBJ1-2	ASSPPDRAGGYT
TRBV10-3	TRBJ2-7	AISERELRDEQY
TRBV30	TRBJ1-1	AWSLPENTEAF
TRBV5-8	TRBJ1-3	ASSIGQSSGNTIY
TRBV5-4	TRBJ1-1	ASSGQSSEAF
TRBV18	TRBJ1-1	ASSNTNTEAF
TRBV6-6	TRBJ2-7	ASSYDRAGEQY
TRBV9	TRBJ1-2	ASSGHNYGYT
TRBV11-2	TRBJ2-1	ASSLDPGLVGNEQF
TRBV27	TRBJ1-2	ASGRDSNYGYT
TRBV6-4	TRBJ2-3	ASSGGSKDTQY
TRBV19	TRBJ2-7	ASSSTGTGSHEQY
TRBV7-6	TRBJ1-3	ASSPRSGTGPGNTIY
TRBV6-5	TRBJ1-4	ASSYRSGGDRELF
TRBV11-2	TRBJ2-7	ASTIPAGTGNYEQY
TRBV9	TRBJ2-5	ASSVGGSTWETQY
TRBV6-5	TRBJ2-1	ASKLAGGGYNEQF
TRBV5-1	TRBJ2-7	ASSGDRGYEQY
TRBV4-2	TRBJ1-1	ASSQGTGAENTEAF